The 32 T cell receptor beta chains listed next were all sequenced from one sample in a study of tumor-infiltrating lymphocytes in primary liver carcinoma. Between about 17 and 34 mg of unsorted bulk tissue served as the source from which RNA and DNA were co-extracted. Total RNA amounting to approximately 460 ng was the source from which TCR beta cDNA was made with a constant-region primer. Libraries covering TCR beta were generated through three nested multiplex PCR rounds (using a slightly modified ARM-PCR). TRBV1-TRBV30 forward primers paired with a C-beta reverse primer drove the first two PCR rounds, 10 cycles each. TCRdb reprocessed the multiplex PCR reads via MiXCR and lists one record per CDR3 protein. The profile shows roughly 50,000 distinct CDR3 sequences, about 73% of them singletons. Sequenced sample: liver tumor tissue from sampling region 2. As for subset: tumor region T2, inferior pole. The receptors here all came from a man aged 40-49 years with primary liver carcinoma and hepatitis B virus infection.

The chain carries TRBV12-3 or TRBV12-4 and TRBJ1-1; TRBD1 aligns across 7 bases. The CDR3 runs to 14 residues. The trim removed 3 bases at V and 11 bases at J, leaving 12 bases unmatched. The CDR3 sequence: CASSFQGVAGEAFF. CDR3 coding DNA: TGTGCCAGCAGTTTTCAGGGGGTAGCGGGTGAGGCTTTCTTT.

Remarks on this clonotype: An end of the junction does not agree with germline; a read error may underlie this. The chain uses TRBV7-9 and TRBJ1-1, with D tentatively TRBD1 (6 bases). From germline, CDR1 is SEHNR and CDR2 FQNEAQ (reference sequence). The CDR3 is 15 amino acids. The chain's CDR3 is CTSSPQGLMNIEAFF. The CDR3 coding sequence is TGTACCAGCAGCCCTCAGGGGCTAATGAACATTGAAGCTTTCTTT.

The V and J genes are TRBV20-1 and TRBJ1-4; unclear D gene. The CDR3 contains 13 residues. The V gene's germline CDR1 is DFQATT and CDR2 SNEGSKA (reference sequence). V dropped 3 bases and J dropped 8 bases, with 13 bases sitting between them. The CDR3 DNA follows: TGCAGTGCTAGGGGTGATCAAGTCGAAAAACTGTTTTTT. Its translation is CSARGDQVEKLFF.

In this sample, this clonotype turned up many times. This rearrangement joins TRBV4-1 to TRBJ2-3; D gene ambiguous. Germline V gene lookup returns CDR1 MGHRA and CDR2 YSYEKL. The CDR3 covers 14 residues. Trimming left V 1 base short and J 6 bases short, with 11 bases between. This CDR3 reads CASSQGVQGDTQYF. The CDR3 region has the DNA TGCGCCAGCAGCCAAGGAGTACAAGGGGATACGCAGTATTTT.

CDR3 coding DNA: TGTGCCAGCGGCTACCCCTCTGGGCGAGGCTCTGGGGCCAACGTCCTGACTTTC. The encoded protein is CASGYPSGRGSGANVLTF. This chain connects TRBV5-4 to TRBJ2-6; D ambiguous. Germline assignment: CDR1 SGHNT and CDR2 YYREEE (reference sequence). With 7 bases removed from V and 0 bases from J, the gap between germline ends came to 20 bases. The CDR3 has 18 residues.

A note on this clonotype: Relative to the germline gene, one junction end is altered; a read error may explain this. The chain carries TRBV6-1 and TRBJ2-1; 7 bases agree with TRBD2. Per the germline V gene, CDR1 is MNHNS and CDR2 is SASEGT. The CDR3 extends over 17 amino acids. DNA for the CDR3: TGTGTCAGCAGTGGGGGGTCGTGGGCGGGAGAGGTGAATGAGCAGCTCTTC. It encodes CVSSGGSWAGEVNEQLF.

The V call is TRBV7-9, the J call TRBJ2-7; D may be TRBD2 (5 bases). V was trimmed by 2 bases and J by 3 bases, leaving 17 bases between them. This CDR3 comprises 16 residues. The germline V gene has CDR1 SEHNR and CDR2 FQNEAQ (reference sequence). This chain's CDR3 is CASSLHSGGLIYEQYV. The CDR3 coding sequence is TGTGCCAGCAGCTTACACTCCGGAGGACTGATCTACGAGCAGTACGTC.

To note about this clonotype: The junction departs from germline at one end; a sequencing error may be responsible. The rearrangement uses TRBV4-1 and TRBJ1-4; weak D call: TRBD1 (5 bases). The CDR3 contains 15 residues. Germline lookup yields CDR1 MGHRA and CDR2 YSYEKL. The CDR3: CSSSQIFWRDEKLFF. The CDR3 nucleotides are TGCTCCAGCAGCCAGATTTTCTGGAGGGACGAAAAACTGTTTTTT.

A word on this clonotype: This sequence may be a read error, since a much larger clone differs from it by one base. A read error is likely, as this CDR3 ends without the conserved phenylalanine or tryptophan. The rearrangement uses TRBV24-1 and TRBJ2-5, with 10 nucleotides matching TRBD1. This CDR3 has 14 residues. Germline lookup yields CDR1 KGHDR and CDR2 SFDVKD. Unmatched junction bases numbered 7, after V lost 10 bases and J lost 3 bases. The CDR3 is CATNPGTGEETQYS. CDR3 in DNA: TGTGCCACAAACCCCGGGACAGGGGAAGAGACCCAGTACTCC.

As regards this clonotype: Because the CDR3 is missing its conserved closing phenylalanine or tryptophan, this is likely a read error. The CDR3 protein is CASNQAGQGGNNEQFL. CDR3 nucleotide sequence: TGCGCCAGCAACCAAGCAGGACAGGGGGGAAACAATGAGCAGTTCTTA. V is TRBV4-1 and J is TRBJ2-1; 10 nucleotides align to TRBD1. The CDR3 is 16 amino acids. Germline-derived CDR1 and CDR2 are MGHRA and YSYEKL.

A note on this clonotype: This sequence may be a read error, since a much larger clone differs from it by one base. This CDR3 is missing its conserved last phenylalanine or tryptophan, likely due to a read error. The genes are TRBV28 and TRBJ2-5, with D hard to call. This CDR3 is built from 14 residues. With 6 bases removed from V and 0 bases from J, the gap between germline ends came to 11 bases. CDR1 is MDHEN and CDR2 is SYDVKM in the germline V gene. The CDR3 sequence: CASSPSYYQETQYL. The CDR3 bases are TGTGCCAGCAGCCCCTCGTATTACCAAGAGACCCAGTACCTC.

Comment on this clonotype: A much larger clone lies a single base off, so this may be a read error. The chain carries TRBV28 and TRBJ1-1, with D possibly TRBD1 on 5 matching bases. Per the germline V gene, CDR1 is MDHEN and CDR2 is SYDVKM. The V end was cut by 2 bases, the J end by 8 bases, with 9 bases between. The CDR3 sequence is 12 residues long. CDR3 in DNA: TGTGCCAGCAGTTTACGGGACCGGGAAGCTTTCTTT. It yields the protein CASSLRDREAFF.

This clonotype was detected only once. The CDR3 does not close with the conserved phenylalanine or tryptophan, likely indicating a read error. The chain employs TRBV4-2 and TRBJ2-7; D is perhaps TRBD2 (6 bases). The length of the CDR3 is 15 residues. CDR1 is LGHNA and CDR2 is YNFKEQ in the germline V gene. The CDR3 here is CAGSVQQDGRYEQYL. In DNA, the CDR3 is TGTGCCGGCAGCGTTCAGCAGGACGGGAGATACGAGCAGTACCTC.

Comments on this clonotype: One junction end does not reproduce the germline sequence, and a read error may be involved. The chain combines TRBV7-8 with TRBJ2-3; 10 nucleotides agree with TRBD2. CDR1 is SGHVS and CDR2 is FQNEAQ in the germline V gene. The CDR3 sequence is 17 residues long. The CDR3 here is CANSLAQAGGPHDTQYF. The CDR3 region has the DNA TGCGCCAACAGCTTAGCCCAAGCGGGAGGGCCACACGATACGCAGTATTTT.

Note on this clonotype: In this CDR3 the conserved last residue, phenylalanine or tryptophan, is missing, so a read error is likely. The genes are TRBV11-2 and TRBJ1-2; D remains ambiguous. The CDR3 has 13 amino acids. Germline CDR1 and CDR2: SGHAT and FQNNGV. V dropped 0 bases and J dropped 4 bases, with 6 bases sitting between them. The CDR3 DNA reads as TGTGCCAGCAGCTTAGAGAGGAGCTATGGCTACACCCTC. It translates to CASSLERSYGYTL.

This clonotype has a count of ten or more. The chain employs TRBV10-3 and TRBJ2-1; 9 bases match TRBD1. V shed 3 bases, J shed 4 bases, and the junction held 4 bases outside the gene matches. The CDR3 has 15 amino acids. Germline V gene lookup returns CDR1 ENHRY and CDR2 SYGVKD. The CDR3 here is CAISDTGGAYNEQFF. In nucleotides, the CDR3 is TGTGCCATCAGTGACACAGGGGGCGCGTACAATGAGCAGTTCTTC.

On this clonotype itself: The CDR3 end shows no conserved phenylalanine or tryptophan, and so a read error is likely. The DNA is left out, because the CDR3 cannot be placed on it with certainty; the CDR3 is given as TCRdb lists it. The V gene is TRBV28, the J gene TRBJ2-7; no DNA check was done on the table's D call, TRBD2. The CDR3 contains 13 residues when both ends are counted. From germline, CDR1 is MDHEN and CDR2 SYDVKM. CDR3 loop: CASSLGTAGEQYL.

The chain joins TRBV12-3 or TRBV12-4 to TRBJ2-1; 9 bases are shared with TRBD2. V dropped 7 bases and J dropped 12; count of bases not matched to a gene: 13. The CDR3 has 14 amino acids. The CDR3 protein is CASMASGIMGAQFF. DNA of the CDR3: TGTGCCAGCATGGCTAGCGGGATAATGGGTGCGCAGTTCTTC.

This clonotype was seen repeatedly, ten times or more. This chain connects TRBV28 to TRBJ2-1; D not certain. The CDR3 covers 12 residues. Trimming cost V 1 base and J 2 bases, with 0 bases left between them. Looked up from germline, CDR1 is MDHEN and CDR2 is SYDVKM. The CDR3 DNA reads TGTGCCAGCAGTTTATCCTACAATGAGCAGTTCTTC. It translates to CASSLSYNEQFF.

This clonotype showed up many times. J is TRBJ2-5 and V is TRBV7-9, with a possible D match to TRBD1 (5 bases). The V end lost 3 bases, the J end lost 3 bases, and 8 bases lay between the germline ends. This CDR3 comprises 13 residues. Germline CDR1 is SEHNR and CDR2 is FQNEAQ (reference sequence). The CDR3 sequence: CASSFRREETQYF. The CDR3, as DNA: TGTGCCAGCAGCTTCCGCAGGGAAGAGACCCAGTACTTC.

The chain combines TRBV7-8 with TRBJ2-1, with 7 bases identical to TRBD2. CDR1 SGHVS and CDR2 FQNEAQ come from the germline V gene. The CDR3 contains 14 residues. The V segment lost 4 bases and the J segment 12 bases; nucleotides outside the gene matches: 12. The CDR3 DNA is TGTGCCAGCAGCTCAGGACTGGCGGGAGCGGGGCAGTTCTTC. As protein: CASSSGLAGAGQFF. Variable domain in full (rest from reference TRBV7-8 and TRBJ2-1): GAGVSQSPRYKVAKRGQDVALRCDPISGHVSLFWYQQALGQGPEFLTYFQNEAQLDKSGLPSDRFFAERPEGSVSTLKIQRTQQEDSAVYLCASSSGLAGAGQFFGPGTRLTVL.

This clonotype was counted only a few times. With a much larger clone just one base away, this may be a read error. The CDR3: CASSSGTYSYEQYF. The CDR3 DNA sequence: TGTGCCAGCAGCTCGGGCACTTACTCCTACGAGCAGTACTTC. The rearrangement uses TRBV5-6 and TRBJ2-7; D call uncertain. CDR3 length: 14 amino acids. The V end lost 3 bases, the J end lost 0 bases, and 10 bases lay between the germline ends. Germline CDR1 is SGHDT and CDR2 is YYEEEE.

This clonotype was recorded only once. Since the CDR3 does not end with the conserved phenylalanine or tryptophan, this likely comes from a read error. The chain combines TRBV4-1 with TRBJ2-1, with 7 bases that match TRBD2. Germline V gives CDR1 MGHRA, CDR2 YSYEKL. CDR3 length: 15 amino acids. Trimming cost V 3 bases and J 9 bases; bases outside gene matches: 11. DNA for the CDR3: TGCGCCAGCAGCCAGAACGGGAGGCCCGAAAGTGAGCAGTTCTCC. Its protein is CASSQNGRPESEQFS.

Details on this clonotype: This may come from a read error, since a much larger clone is one base off. The chain is built from TRBV10-3 and TRBJ2-5; tentatively, D is TRBD2 (7 bases). Germline lookup yields CDR1 ENHRY and CDR2 SYGVKD. V was cut by 5 bases and J by 6 bases, with 16 bases left in between. This CDR3 has 14 amino acids. The CDR3 DNA sequence: TGTGCCATCAGTTCGGGGGAGGGACAAAAGACCCAGTACTTC. This codes for CAISSGEGQKTQYF.

About this clonotype: Given the absence of the conserved phenylalanine or tryptophan at the CDR3 end, a read error is likely. It is unclear where the CDR3 begins or ends on the DNA, so no DNA is shown, and the CDR3 is as TCRdb lists it. The chain couples TRBV11-3 to TRBJ2-5; the table's D call TRBD1 went unverified against the DNA. Per germline, CDR1 SGHNT and CDR2 YENEEA. The CDR3 numbers 14 amino acids, ends counted. The CDR3 region is CASSPGTAHGTQYL.

In this sample, this clonotype turned up many times. The V and J genes are TRBV5-1 and TRBJ1-2; 9 bases agree with TRBD1. V was pared by 7 bases and J by 6 bases, with 7 bases of the junction left unmatched. The CDR3 contains 13 residues. Germline V lookup: CDR1 SGHRS, CDR2 YFSETQ. In nucleotides, the CDR3 is TGCGCCAGCGGGGGACAGGGTTTCGATGGCTACACCTTC. Protein sequence: CASGGQGFDGYTF.

The rearrangement links TRBV11-2 to TRBJ1-6; TRBD1 is a possible D gene (6 bases). CDR3 length: 14 residues. CDR1 is SGHAT, CDR2 FQNNGV, per germline. Trimming left V 2 bases short and J 10 bases short, with 12 bases between. CDR3 region: CASSLQGSNSPLHF. CDR3 DNA: TGTGCCAGCAGCTTACAGGGGTCAAACTCACCCCTCCACTTT.

The V call is TRBV6-5, the J call TRBJ2-4, with unresolved D. This CDR3 comprises 16 residues. V was clipped by 4 bases and J by 2 bases, with 15 bases between them. CDR1 MNHEY and CDR2 SVGAGI come from the germline V gene. CDR3 loop: CASSFDLDLSKNIQYF. CDR3 nucleotides: TGTGCCAGCAGTTTCGACCTAGATTTATCCAAAAACATTCAGTACTTC.

Remarks on this clonotype: Since no conserved phenylalanine or tryptophan closes the CDR3, a read error is the likely cause. The chain joins TRBV6-2 or TRBV6-3 to TRBJ1-6; D perhaps matches TRBD1 (6 bases). The CDR3 is 13 amino acids. Trimming pared 11 bases from V and 7 bases from J, leaving 15 bases between. In germline, CDR1 is MNHEY, CDR2 SVGEGT. The CDR3, as DNA: TGTGCCGTCCGAGGACAGAGAAATTCACCCCTCCACCTT. Translated, it gives CAVRGQRNSPLHL.

This clonotype was counted many times. The rearrangement uses TRBV5-5 and TRBJ2-3; the match to TRBD2 covers 8 bases. This CDR3 region has 15 residues. Per germline, CDR1 SGHKS and CDR2 YYEKEE (reference sequence). With V trimmed by 5 bases and J by 2 bases, 7 bases remained unmatched. For the CDR3, the DNA is TGTGCCAGCAGTCGGACTAGCATGCCCACAGATACGCAGTATTTT. Its translation is CASSRTSMPTDTQYF.

This clonotype was seen repeatedly, ten times or more. This chain links TRBV29-1 with TRBJ2-5; 7 bases are a match to TRBD1. The germline CDR1 and CDR2 sequences are SQVTM and ANQGSEA. The V segment lost 4 bases and the J segment 4 bases; nucleotides outside the gene matches: 6. The CDR3 has 13 residues. The CDR3 protein is CSVGTGGGETQYF. In nucleotides, the CDR3 is TGCAGCGTTGGGACAGGTGGGGGAGAGACCCAGTACTTC.

In the case of this clonotype: The junction differs from germline at one of its ends, possibly a read error. The chain uses TRBV11-2 and TRBJ1-6; a possible D gene is TRBD1 (5 bases). In germline, CDR1 is SGHAT, CDR2 FQNNGV. CDR3 length equals 16 residues. The CDR3 loop is CASSLTQVLYDSPPHF. For the CDR3, the DNA is TGTGCCAGCAGCTTAACACAGGTCCTTTATGATTCACCCCCCCACTTT.